This TCR beta chain was observed in a study of PD-1 blockade in classical Hodgkin lymphoma. TCRdb keeps only in-frame clones here, not all; method: immunoSEQ multiplex PCR. The table records 15,000 to 20,000 clones, around three quarters of them present only once. As to this clone: As yet, its antigen is unknown.

Study results and caveats: Relapsed/refractory patients reportedly had lower baseline diversity than newly diagnosed patients.

Specified time point: cycle 4 day 1 (C4D1), after around six weeks of nivolumab. Exposure to brentuximab vedotin varied, and each patient had relapsed following autologous stem cell transplantation. The CDR3 covers 20 residues. In germline, CDR1 is SGHRS, CDR2 YFSETQ. Trimming removed 4 bases from V and 3 bases from J; junction bases left unmatched: 20. The starting material was peripheral blood mononuclear cells (PBMCs), obtained before the fourth cycle of nivolumab. The rearrangement uses TRBV5-1 and TRBJ2-3; 10 bases are a match to TRBD2. This clonotype originated in a human donor with classical Hodgkin lymphoma. The CDR3 coding sequence is TGCGCCAGCAGCGCCCGCCCTAGCGGGGGACAAGTAAGGGGGACAGATACGCAGTATTTT. Translating gives CASSARPSGGQVRGTDTQYF. Full variable domain (outside the CDR3, taken from reference TRBV5-1 and TRBJ2-3): KAGVTQTPRYLIKTRGQQVTLSCSPISGHRSVSWYQQTPGQGLQFLFEYFSETQRNKGNFPGRFSGRQFSNSRSEMNVSTLELGDSALYLCASSARPSGGQVRGTDTQYFGPGTRLTVL.